This TCR beta chain was identified during a study of CD8 T cell repertoires and HIV-1 epitope variants. About the study: Twenty-five autologous and known Gag and Nef epitope variant peptides each stimulated T cells separately.

Concerning this clone: Its antigen is not known.

Survey-depth immunoSEQ sequencing covered TCR beta CDR3 regions. Clones were read by immunoSEQ multiplex PCR, and TCRdb kept only the in-frame ones, dropping some. Of about 5,900 clones listed, under 80% were seen once; the top ten hold roughly 41%. The length of the CDR3 is 12 residues. V lost 7 bases and J lost 5, with 9 bases in between. Per the germline V gene, CDR1 is SNHLY and CDR2 is FYNNEI. The receptor comes from a male donor with HIV. The sequenced sample consisted of cultured CD8+ T cells derived from PBMCs. The J gene is TRBJ2-1, the V gene TRBV2, with D possibly matching TRBD2 (6 bases). CDR3 sequence reads: CASTWGDNEQFF. In nucleotides, the CDR3 is TGTGCCAGCACTTGGGGGGACAATGAGCAGTTCTTC. Together with reference TRBV2 and TRBJ2-1, the CDR3 gives the full variable domain: EPEVTQTPSHQVTQMGQEVILRCVPISNHLYFYWYRQILGQKVEFLVSFYNNEISEKSEIFDDQFSVERPDGSNFTLKIRSTKLEDSAMYFCASTWGDNEQFFGPGTRLTVL.